Listed below are T cell receptor beta chains from one sample, sequenced in a study of identifying expanded T cells in peripheral blood. Method: immunoSEQ multiplex PCR; TCRdb's copy keeps in-frame clones and lacks some. In the table there are 90,000 to 100,000 clones, 88% of which are singletons. The sequenced material came from blood. The receptors here all came from a person aged 18-69 years in good health. The CDR3 runs from the conserved cysteine through the conserved F or W. A D gene is named only where the DNA matches it firmly.

J | D | V | DNA | CDR3
TRBJ1-2 | TRBD1 | TRBV5-1 | TGCGCCAGCAGCTTGGCCGGAACTACAGGGGATAATCAATTCTATGGCTACACCTTC | CASSLAGTTGDNQFYGYTF
TRBJ1-5 | TRBD1 | TRBV12-5 | TGTGCTAGTGGTTCATATGACAGGGGTCCGGGGCCCCAGCATTTT | CASGSYDRGPGPQHF
TRBJ1-5 | NA | TRBV12-5 | TGTGCTAGTGGCCCCCCCGCGGGGGGCCAGCCCCAGCATTTT | CASGPPAGGQPQHF
TRBJ2-1 | TRBD2 | TRBV4-2 | TGTGCCAGCAGCCAAGAGGGGACTAGCGGTTACAATGAGCAGTTCTTC | CASSQEGTSGYNEQFF
TRBJ1-2 | NA | TRBV20-1 | TGCAGTGCTAGTCCAGGTGGCTACACCTTC | CSASPGGYTF
TRBJ2-2 | NA | TRBV6-6 | TGTGCCAGCAGTACCCCATTACAGAACACCGGGGAGCTGTTTTTT | CASSTPLQNTGELFF
TRBJ2-7 | TRBD2 | TRBV4-2 | TGTGCCAGCAGCCAAGAAAGCGGGAGCTCCTACGAGCAGTACTTC | CASSQESGSSYEQYF
TRBJ2-1 | TRBD2 | TRBV4-1 | TGCGCCAGCAGCCCGGGACTAGCGGGAGGTATCAATGAGCAGTTCTTC | CASSPGLAGGINEQFF
TRBJ1-6 | NA | TRBV5-6 | TGTGCCAGCAGCACCCCCGGACAGAGCCCTAATTCACCCCTCCACTTT | CASSTPGQSPNSPLHF
TRBJ2-1 | TRBD2 | TRBV5-1 | TGCGCCAGCAGCAGGGAGGCGGGAGGACCCTACAATGAGCAGTTCTTC | CASSREAGGPYNEQFF
TRBJ2-7 | NA | TRBV19 | TGTGCCAGTAGGGGGCAAGGGTCGACCTACGAGCAGTACTTC | CASRGQGSTYEQYF
TRBJ1-6 | NA | TRBV11-1 | TGTGCCAGCAGTCGCCAGGGGCAACCCAATTCACCCCTCCACTTT | CASSRQGQPNSPLHF
TRBJ1-5 | TRBD1 | TRBV9 | TGTGCCAGCAGCGTAGACGGACAGGACAATCAGCCCCAGCATTTT | CASSVDGQDNQPQHF
TRBJ2-3 | NA | TRBV6-4 | TGTGCCAGCAGTGACGGTTGGACAACTACGCAGTATTTT | CASSDGWTTTQYF
TRBJ1-5 | TRBD1 | TRBV7-8 | TGTGCCAGCAGCCCACTCCCGGGACAGGGCACTAGCAATCAGCCCCAGCATTTT | CASSPLPGQGTSNQPQHF
TRBJ1-6 | NA | TRBV10-1 | TGCGCCAGCAGTGAGTCAGGGGTTTCACCCCTCCACTTT | CASSESGVSPLHF
TRBJ2-1 | NA | TRBV11-1 | TGTGCCAGCAGCCTCATAGGTGGTAGCGATGAGCAGTTCTTC | CASSLIGGSDEQFF
TRBJ1-2 | TRBD1 | TRBV11-2 | TGTGCCAGCAGCTTTGACAGGGGGCAGGGCTACACCTTC | CASSFDRGQGYTF